Listed below are T cell receptor beta chains from one sample, sequenced in a study of T cells in narcolepsy. Method: immunoSEQ multiplex PCR; TCRdb's copy keeps in-frame clones and lacks some. The repertoire holds about 33,000 clones, with roughly 90% as singletons. The sample comprised CD45RA- memory CD4+ T cells from PBMCs. All receptors come from a human donor with narcolepsy. Each CDR3 is given with its conserved first and last residue. The order of the fields is CDR3 length, V gene, clone size, J gene, D gene, CDR3 DNA, CDR3 protein. D genes are given only for firm matches. Part of the rows lack a size; the others show once, few, many or a class for expanded clones.

CDR3 length: 17; V gene: TRBV25-1; clone size: -; J gene: TRBJ2-1; D gene: -; CDR3 DNA: TGTGCCAGCAGTGAAGGGGTGAGGCGGGACTCCTACAATGAGCAGTTCTTC; CDR3 protein: CASSEGVRRDSYNEQFF
CDR3 length: 14; V gene: TRBV30; clone size: once; J gene: TRBJ1-1; D gene: -; CDR3 DNA: TGTGCCTGGAGAACCAGGGTCTTATACACTGAAGCTTTCTTT; CDR3 protein: CAWRTRVLYTEAFF
CDR3 length: 14; V gene: TRBV2; clone size: -; J gene: TRBJ1-2; D gene: -; CDR3 DNA: TGTGCCAGCAGTACTAACAGGGACAACTATGGCTACACCTTC; CDR3 protein: CASSTNRDNYGYTF
CDR3 length: 13; V gene: TRBV5-1; clone size: -; J gene: TRBJ1-2; D gene: -; CDR3 DNA: TGCGCCAGCAGCTTGGGAAGGGACTATGGCTACACCTTC; CDR3 protein: CASSLGRDYGYTF
CDR3 length: 16; V gene: TRBV19; clone size: -; J gene: TRBJ2-2; D gene: -; CDR3 DNA: TGTGCCAGTAGTCCGCTCGGGGAGTGGAACACCGGGGAGCTGTTTTTT; CDR3 protein: CASSPLGEWNTGELFF
CDR3 length: 12; V gene: TRBV18; clone size: few; J gene: TRBJ1-4; D gene: -; CDR3 DNA: TGTGCCAGCTCGCACGATATTGAAAAACTGTTTTTT; CDR3 protein: CASSHDIEKLFF
CDR3 length: 11; V gene: TRBV6-5; clone size: -; J gene: TRBJ2-2; D gene: -; CDR3 DNA: TGTGCCACCGGGACATCCCGGGAGCTGTTTTTT; CDR3 protein: CATGTSRELFF
CDR3 length: 13; V gene: TRBV30; clone size: -; J gene: TRBJ1-2; D gene: -; CDR3 DNA: TGTGCCTGGAACCCTCATTACAGCTATGGCTACACCTTC; CDR3 protein: CAWNPHYSYGYTF
CDR3 length: 15; V gene: TRBV6-6; clone size: once; J gene: TRBJ2-4; D gene: -; CDR3 DNA: TGTGCCAGCAGTTACTCGAAGCAAGGCCCAAACATTCAGTACTTC; CDR3 protein: CASSYSKQGPNIQYF
CDR3 length: 15; V gene: TRBV14; clone size: -; J gene: TRBJ1-2; D gene: -; CDR3 DNA: TGTGCCAGCAGCCAGTTCTCCCAAGAGGTCTATGGCTACACCTTC; CDR3 protein: CASSQFSQEVYGYTF
CDR3 length: 15; V gene: TRBV6-5; clone size: -; J gene: TRBJ2-7; D gene: -; CDR3 DNA: TGTGCCAGCAGTTACGAGCTAGGCTACTCCTACGAGCAGTACTTC; CDR3 protein: CASSYELGYSYEQYF
CDR3 length: 12; V gene: TRBV6-5; clone size: -; J gene: TRBJ2-7; D gene: -; CDR3 DNA: TGTGCCAGCAGTTCGATGTTTGACGAGCAGTACTTC; CDR3 protein: CASSSMFDEQYF
CDR3 length: 14; V gene: TRBV6-1; clone size: few; J gene: TRBJ2-1; D gene: TRBD2; CDR3 DNA: TGTGCCAGCAATAGCGGGAGTCCCTACAATGAGCAGTTCTTC; CDR3 protein: CASNSGSPYNEQFF
CDR3 length: 16; V gene: TRBV10-3; clone size: -; J gene: TRBJ1-2; D gene: TRBD1; CDR3 DNA: TGTGCCATCAGTGAGCTCCGACAGGGACCAGGGCGTGGCTACACCTTC; CDR3 protein: CAISELRQGPGRGYTF
CDR3 length: 14; V gene: TRBV9; clone size: -; J gene: TRBJ2-3; D gene: -; CDR3 DNA: TGTGCCAGCAGATCCGGAGGGGGCACAGATACGCAGTATTTT; CDR3 protein: CASRSGGGTDTQYF